This T cell receptor beta chain was recovered during a study of blood T cell repertoires in COVID-19. The wider study: Italy, Spain and the United States were the sources of the convalescent and acute COVID-19 samples. The cDNA or gDNA used as material had been derived from T cells, B-cell-depleted T cells, or PBMCs.

Clones were sequenced by immunoSEQ multiplex PCR, and TCRdb holds only the in-frame ones, with some missing. In the table there are a few hundred thousand clones, 88% of which are singletons. Sequencing was carried out using peripheral blood. This TCR was recovered from a woman in her 70s with COVID-19, enrolled during active disease.

CDR3 DNA sequence: TGTGCCAGCTCACCTCTGGCTAGTACGGATAGTACGCAGTATTTT. Amino acids: CASSPLASTDSTQYF. The rearrangement joins TRBV18 to TRBJ2-3; D uncertain. There are 15 residues in the CDR3. V dropped 3 bases and J dropped 8 bases, with 18 bases sitting between them. Germline V gene data show CDR1 as KGHSH and CDR2 as LQKENI.